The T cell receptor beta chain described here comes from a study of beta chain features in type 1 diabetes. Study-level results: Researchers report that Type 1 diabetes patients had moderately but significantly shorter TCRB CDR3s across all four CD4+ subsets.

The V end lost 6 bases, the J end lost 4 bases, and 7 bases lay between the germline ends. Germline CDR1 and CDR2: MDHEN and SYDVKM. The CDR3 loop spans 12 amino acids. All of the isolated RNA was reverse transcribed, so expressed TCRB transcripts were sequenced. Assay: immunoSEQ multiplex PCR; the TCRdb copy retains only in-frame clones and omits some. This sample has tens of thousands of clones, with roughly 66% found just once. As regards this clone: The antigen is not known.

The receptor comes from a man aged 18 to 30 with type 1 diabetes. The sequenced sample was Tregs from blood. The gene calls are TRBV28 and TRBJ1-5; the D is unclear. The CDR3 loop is CASRPVNQPQHF. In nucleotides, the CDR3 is TGTGCCAGCAGACCAGTGAATCAGCCCCAGCATTTT.